One TCR beta chain is described in this entry. The sample belongs to a study of blood T cell repertoires in COVID-19. In the study overall: The United States, Italy and Spain supplied acute and convalescent COVID-19 samples. T cells, B-cell-depleted T cells, or PBMCs provided the cDNA or gDNA that served as material.

V was trimmed by 4 bases and J by 2 bases, leaving 8 bases between them. The CDR3 covers 13 residues. Germline CDR1 and CDR2: LGHNA and YSLEER. In the study's own analysis: Nucleated cell number was recorded as an estimate derived from reference gene primer amplification. Method: immunoSEQ multiplex PCR; TCRdb's copy keeps in-frame clones and lacks some. V, J and clone size are those of that table, while D and trimming were read from the DNA. This sample yields about 63,000 clones, of which about nine tenths are seen a single time; 5.2% belongs to the top ten. This clonotype was sampled from a man in his fifties with active COVID-19. Sequences were obtained from peripheral blood. The chain employs TRBV4-3 and TRBJ2-5, with D possibly TRBD2 on 5 matching bases. The CDR3 is CASSLGGQETQYF. DNA of the CDR3: TGCGCCAGCAGCCTAGGAGGACAAGAGACCCAGTACTTC.